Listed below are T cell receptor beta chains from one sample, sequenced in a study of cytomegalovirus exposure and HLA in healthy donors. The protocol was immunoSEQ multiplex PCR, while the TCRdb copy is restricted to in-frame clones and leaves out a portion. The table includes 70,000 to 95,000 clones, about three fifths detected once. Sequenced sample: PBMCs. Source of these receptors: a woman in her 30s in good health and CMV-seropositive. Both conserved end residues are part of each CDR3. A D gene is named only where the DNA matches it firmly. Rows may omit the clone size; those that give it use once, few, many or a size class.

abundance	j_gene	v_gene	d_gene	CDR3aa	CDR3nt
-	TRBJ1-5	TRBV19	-	CAAGTGGNQPQHF	TGTGCCGCAGGGACGGGGGGCAATCAGCCCCAGCATTTT
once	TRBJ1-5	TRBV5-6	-	CASSLESGNQPQHF	TGTGCCAGCAGCTTGGAGTCAGGCAATCAGCCCCAGCATTTT
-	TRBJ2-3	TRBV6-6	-	CASSYQGSDTQYF	TGTGCCAGCAGTTATCAGGGGTCAGATACGCAGTATTTT
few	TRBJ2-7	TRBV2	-	CASSEEGLGYEQYF	TGTGCCAGCAGTGAAGAGGGGCTCGGCTACGAGCAGTACTTC
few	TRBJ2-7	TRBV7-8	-	CASSSGAYEQYF	TGTGCCAGCAGCTCAGGGGCCTACGAGCAGTACTTC
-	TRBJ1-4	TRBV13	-	CASSFRPGELEKLFF	TGTGCCAGCAGCTTTCGACCGGGGGAATTGGAAAAACTGTTTTTT
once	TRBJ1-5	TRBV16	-	CASSQSIQGGSNQPQHF	TGTGCCAGCAGCCAATCGATTCAGGGAGGTAGCAATCAGCCCCAGCATTTT
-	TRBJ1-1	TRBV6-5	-	CASSYLDRRDTEAFF	TGTGCCAGCAGTTACTTGGACAGAAGGGACACTGAAGCTTTCTTT
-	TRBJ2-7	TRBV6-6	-	CASSYSRGLEQYF	TGTGCCAGCAGTTACTCCAGGGGTCTCGAGCAGTACTTC
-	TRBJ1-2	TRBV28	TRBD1	CASSRDRGSYGYTF	TGTGCCAGCAGCAGGGACAGGGGCTCCTATGGCTACACCTTC
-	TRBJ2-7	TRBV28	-	CASSFGRVPPEEQYF	TGTGCCAGCAGTTTTGGGCGGGTCCCGCCGGAAGAGCAGTACTTC
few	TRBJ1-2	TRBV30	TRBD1	CAWSGGQGFYGYTF	TGTGCCTGGAGTGGGGGACAGGGTTTCTATGGCTACACCTTC
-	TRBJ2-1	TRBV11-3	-	CASSRLGRNEQFF	TGTGCCAGCAGCCGACTTGGCCGGAATGAGCAGTTCTTC
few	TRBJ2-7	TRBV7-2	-	CASRGRVGYEQYF	TGTGCCAGCAGGGGCAGGGTGGGGTACGAGCAGTACTTC
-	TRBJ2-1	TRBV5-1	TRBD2	CASSPGLAGNYNEQFF	TGCGCCAGCAGCCCGGGACTAGCGGGGAACTACAATGAGCAGTTCTTC
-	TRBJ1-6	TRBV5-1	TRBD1	CASSSTGGVNNSPLHF	TGCGCCAGCAGCTCGACAGGGGGCGTTAATAATTCACCCCTCCACTTT
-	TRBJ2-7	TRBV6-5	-	CASSTLGTYEQYF	TGTGCCAGCAGTACCCTGGGCACCTACGAGCAGTACTTC
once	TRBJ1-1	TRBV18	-	CASSPLTGKGNTEAFF	TGTGCCAGCTCACCACTTACAGGGAAGGGGAACACTGAAGCTTTCTTT
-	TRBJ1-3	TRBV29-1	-	CSVEPLSGNTIYF	TGCAGCGTTGAACCCCTCTCTGGAAACACCATATATTTT
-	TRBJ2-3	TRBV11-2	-	CASSSHRENTDTQYF	TGTGCCAGCAGCTCCCATCGGGAAAACACAGATACGCAGTATTTT
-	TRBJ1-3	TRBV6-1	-	CASFRGIGNTIYF	TGTGCCAGCTTCAGGGGTATCGGAAACACCATATATTTT
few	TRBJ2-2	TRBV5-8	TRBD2	CASTPGGAGGELFF	TGTGCCAGCACCCCCGGGGGGGCCGGCGGGGAGCTGTTTTTT
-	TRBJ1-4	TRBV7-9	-	CASTISQGSHEKLFF	TGTGCCAGCACGATTTCTCAGGGTTCACACGAAAAACTGTTTTTT
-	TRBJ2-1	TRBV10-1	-	CASSGADSYNEQFF	TGCGCCAGCAGTGGAGCGGACTCCTACAATGAGCAGTTCTTC
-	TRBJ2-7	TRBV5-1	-	CASSLAGEGDEQYF	TGCGCCAGCAGCTTGGCCGGGGAAGGTGACGAGCAGTACTTC
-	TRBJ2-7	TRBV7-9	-	CASSLLAGVVYEQYF	TGTGCCAGCAGCTTACTGGCAGGGGTTGTCTACGAGCAGTACTTC
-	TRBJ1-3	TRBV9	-	CASSGWQERSGNTIYF	TGTGCCAGCAGCGGGTGGCAAGAACGCTCTGGAAACACCATATATTTT
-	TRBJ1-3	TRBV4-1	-	CASSQLQGRETRGNTIYF	TGCGCCAGCAGCCAACTTCAGGGTAGGGAAACACGTGGAAACACCATATATTTT
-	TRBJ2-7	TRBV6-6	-	CASSYSNSYSYEQYF	TGTGCCAGCAGTTACTCGAATTCCTACTCCTACGAGCAGTACTTC
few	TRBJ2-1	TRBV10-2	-	CASSEIRGNEQFF	TGCGCCAGCAGTGAGATTAGGGGCAATGAGCAGTTCTTC
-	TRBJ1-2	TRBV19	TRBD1	CASSMTNAGGTGYGYTF	TGTGCCAGTAGTATGACAAACGCAGGGGGTACTGGGTATGGCTACACCTTC
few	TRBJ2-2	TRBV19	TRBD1	CASSIAQGLGELFF	TGTGCCAGTAGTATAGCACAGGGGTTAGGGGAGCTGTTTTTT
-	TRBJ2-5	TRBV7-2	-	CASSPRLAQETQYF	TGTGCCAGCAGCCCCCGACTTGCTCAAGAGACCCAGTACTTC
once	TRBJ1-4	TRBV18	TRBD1	CASSPSDRGGEKLFF	TGTGCCAGCTCACCTAGCGACAGGGGAGGGGAAAAACTGTTTTTT
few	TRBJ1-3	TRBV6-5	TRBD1	CASIKGASGNTIYF	TGTGCCAGCATAAAGGGGGCCTCTGGAAACACCATATATTTT
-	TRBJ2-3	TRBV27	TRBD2	CASSLRTSGGVFGSDTQYF	TGTGCCAGCAGTCTCCGGACTAGCGGGGGGGTTTTCGGATCAGATACGCAGTATTTT
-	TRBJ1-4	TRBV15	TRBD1	CATSRDQGAGKLFF	TGTGCCACCAGCAGAGATCAGGGGGCAGGGAAACTGTTTTTT
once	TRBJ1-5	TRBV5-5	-	CASSLDVSNQPQHF	TGTGCCAGCAGCTTGGATGTAAGCAATCAGCCCCAGCATTTT
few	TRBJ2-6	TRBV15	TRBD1	CATRNARDRVNSGANVLTF	TGTGCCACCAGGAACGCTAGGGACAGGGTTAACTCTGGGGCCAACGTCCTGACTTTC
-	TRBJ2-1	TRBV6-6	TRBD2	CASSSTGGYNEQFF	TGTGCCAGCAGTTCTACGGGGGGGTACAATGAGCAGTTCTTC
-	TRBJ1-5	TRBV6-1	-	CASSEASRSNQPQHF	TGTGCCAGCAGTGAAGCCTCCAGGAGCAATCAGCCCCAGCATTTT
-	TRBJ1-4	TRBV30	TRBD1	CAWSSRDRGFVKLFF	TGTGCCTGGAGTTCTAGGGACAGGGGGTTTGTAAAACTGTTTTTT
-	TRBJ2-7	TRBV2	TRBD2	CASRGLAGGYEQYF	TGTGCCAGCAGGGGACTAGCGGGGGGGTACGAGCAGTACTTC
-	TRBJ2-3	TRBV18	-	CASSPPGGTDTQYF	TGTGCCAGCTCACCACCCGGGGGCACAGATACGCAGTATTTT
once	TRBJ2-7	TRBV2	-	CASTGQGLGEQYF	TGTGCCAGCACCGGTCAGGGACTGGGGGAGCAGTACTTC
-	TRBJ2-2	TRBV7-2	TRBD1	CASSVGQGTGELFF	TGTGCCAGCAGCGTAGGACAGGGGACCGGGGAGCTGTTTTTT
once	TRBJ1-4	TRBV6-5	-	CASSYDRRTGKLFF	TGTGCCAGCAGTTACGACAGGAGAACCGGAAAACTGTTTTTT
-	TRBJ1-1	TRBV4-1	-	CASSQDRGGTAFF	TGCGCCAGCAGCCAAGATCGGGGGGGTACTGCTTTCTTT
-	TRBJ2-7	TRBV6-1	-	CASNPEPFYEQYF	TGTGCCAGCAACCCCGAGCCCTTCTACGAGCAGTACTTC
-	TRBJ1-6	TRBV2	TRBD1	CASSGQGRSPLHF	TGTGCCAGCTCGGGACAGGGGAGGTCACCCCTCCACTTT
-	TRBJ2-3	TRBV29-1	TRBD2	CSVAKMTSGGTDTQYF	TGCAGCGTCGCTAAGATGACTAGCGGGGGAACGGATACGCAGTATTTT
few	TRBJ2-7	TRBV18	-	CASSPPAPFPVTYEQYF	TGTGCCAGCTCACCACCTGCGCCCTTTCCCGTTACCTACGAGCAGTACTTC
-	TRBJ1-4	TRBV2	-	CASSDGVKRGEKLFF	TGTGCCAGCAGTGATGGAGTCAAGCGAGGTGAAAAACTGTTTTTT
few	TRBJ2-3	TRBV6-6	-	CASSGGAHTDTQYF	TGTGCCAGCAGTGGCGGGGCCCACACAGATACGCAGTATTTT
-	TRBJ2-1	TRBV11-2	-	CASSFPQAGNEQFF	TGTGCCAGCAGCTTCCCCCAGGCTGGGAATGAGCAGTTCTTC
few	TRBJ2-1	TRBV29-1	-	CSVEVSTGFYNEQFF	TGCAGCGTTGAAGTCTCGACAGGTTTTTACAATGAGCAGTTCTTC
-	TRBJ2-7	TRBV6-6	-	CASSYQGPEDHEQYF	TGTGCCAGCAGTTATCAGGGCCCAGAGGATCACGAGCAGTACTTC
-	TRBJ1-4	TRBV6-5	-	CASSYRVTANEKLFF	TGTGCCAGCAGTTACCGTGTAACAGCTAATGAAAAACTGTTTTTT
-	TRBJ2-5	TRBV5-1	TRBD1	CASSLEGRGLQTQYF	TGCGCCAGCAGCTTGGAGGGTAGGGGGCTACAGACCCAGTACTTC